The table lists the clone carrying this T cell receptor beta chain with many counts. These data are taken from a study of T cells in Graves' hyperthyroidism and ophthalmopathy. About the study: The authors collected peripheral blood at initial diagnosis, before any treatment.

Template material for amplifying TCR beta CDR3 regions consisted of RNA transcripts. In the first-round RT-PCR of the TCR CDR3, the HTBI primer set was used. Each CDR3 protein gets one entry after TCRdb re-called the multiplex PCR reads with MiXCR. The table includes about 260,000 distinct CDR3 sequences, about a sixth detected once. J lost 0 bases, V lost 3 bases, and 8 bases had no gene match. CDR1 and CDR2 from the germline V gene are LGHDT and YNNKEL (reference sequence). The length of the CDR3 is 19 residues. This sample holds PBMCs from roughly 10 ml fresh peripheral blood. The sequence was collected from a woman between 18 and 29 years old with Graves' ophthalmopathy. The chain joins TRBV3-1 to TRBJ2-2; 12 bases are a match to TRBD2. Sequenced: blood. CDR3 sequence: CASSHQTSGGTANTGELFF. The CDR3, as DNA: TGTGCCAGCAGCCACCAGACTAGCGGGGGCACTGCGAACACCGGGGAGCTGTTTTTT.